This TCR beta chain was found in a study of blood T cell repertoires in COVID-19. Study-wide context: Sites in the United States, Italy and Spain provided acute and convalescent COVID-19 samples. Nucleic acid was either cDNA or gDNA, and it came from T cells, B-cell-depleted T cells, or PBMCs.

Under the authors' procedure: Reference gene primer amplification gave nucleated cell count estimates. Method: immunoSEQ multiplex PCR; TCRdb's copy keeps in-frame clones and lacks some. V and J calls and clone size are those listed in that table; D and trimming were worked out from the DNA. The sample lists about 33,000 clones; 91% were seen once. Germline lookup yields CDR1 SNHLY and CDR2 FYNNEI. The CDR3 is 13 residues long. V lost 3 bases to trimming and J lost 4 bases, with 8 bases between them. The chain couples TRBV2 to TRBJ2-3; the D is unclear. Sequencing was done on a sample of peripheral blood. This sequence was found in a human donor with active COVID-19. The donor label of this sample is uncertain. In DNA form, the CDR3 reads TGTGCCAGCAGTGATGGCGCGGCAGATACGCAGTATTTT. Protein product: CASSDGAADTQYF.